The 11 T cell receptor beta chains given below trace back to one sample, sequenced in a study of CD8+CD57+ T cells in acquired aplastic anemia. TCR beta VDJ combinations and CDR3 sequences were profiled from genomic DNA. One entry per CDR3 protein results from TCRdb running MiXCR on the reads. The sample holds about 190,000 distinct CDR3 sequences, approximately 50% seen once. Individuals selected for sequencing had exhibited CD8+CD57+ cell expansion on flow cytometry. Sequenced input: sorted CD4+, CD8+, or CD8+CD57+ T cells (not recorded which) from PBMCs. These receptors all come from a human donor with aplastic anemia.

The chain recombines TRBV7-8 with TRBJ2-7, with D unclear. The germline gives CDR1 SGHVS, CDR2 FQNEAQ. The V end lost 5 bases, the J end lost 3 bases, and 8 bases lay between the germline ends. There are 12 residues in the CDR3. The CDR3 DNA reads as TGTGCCAGCAGCCGAGAAGACTACGAGCAGTACTTC. As protein: CASSREDYEQYF.

This sequence joins TRBV29-1 and TRBJ2-7, with a weak D call TRBD1 (5 bases). The V and J ends lost 6 bases and 5 bases respectively, with 20 bases between them. This CDR3 has 14 residues. Per the germline V gene, CDR1 is SQVTM and CDR2 is ANQGSEA. CDR3 bases: TGCAGCGTCCGACAGCAGGATACGTTTGACGAGCAGTACTTC. Protein sequence: CSVRQQDTFDEQYF.

The chain is built from TRBV10-2 and TRBJ2-7; D gene uncertain. The CDR3 spans 12 residues. V was shortened by 6 bases and J by 4 bases, with 10 bases between the two germline ends. CDR1 is WSHSY and CDR2 is SAAADI in the germline V gene. The CDR3 loop is CASRQQIYEQYF. The CDR3 bases are TGCGCCAGCAGGCAACAGATTTACGAGCAGTACTTC.

The CDR3 coding sequence is TGCGCCAGCAGCACCAACACAGGGGAGGCCGGGGAGCTGTTTTTT. Amino acids: CASSTNTGEAGELFF. V and J are TRBV5-1 and TRBJ2-2; D might be TRBD1 (7 bases). CDR1 and CDR2 (germline): SGHRS, YFSETQ. This CDR3 is built from 15 residues. Trimming pared 4 bases from V and 6 bases from J, leaving 16 bases between.

At least ten counts were recorded for this clonotype. The chain combines TRBV11-2 with TRBJ1-1; D perhaps matches TRBD1 (6 bases). The germline V and J ends were trimmed by 5 bases and 10 bases, with 20 bases remaining between them. In germline, CDR1 is SGHAT, CDR2 FQNNGV. This CDR3 comprises 14 residues. The CDR3 nucleotides are TGTGCCAGCAGCGACCCCCGGGGGCTCGATGGAGCTTTCTTT. Encoded protein: CASSDPRGLDGAFF.

In its sample, this clonotype was seen many times. V and J are TRBV7-3 and TRBJ2-1; 12 bases line up with TRBD2. V shed 6 bases, J shed 4 bases, and the junction held 4 bases outside the gene matches. Germline assignment: CDR1 SGHTA and CDR2 FQGTGA. This CDR3 is 15 amino acids long. The CDR3 reads CASSRTSGKYNEQFF. The CDR3 DNA follows: TGTGCCAGCAGTCGGACTAGCGGGAAATACAATGAGCAGTTCTTC.

Ten or more counts support this clonotype. The chain couples TRBV19 to TRBJ2-1; 7 bases line up with TRBD1. CDR1 is LNHDA, CDR2 SQIVND, per germline (reference sequence). CDR3 length equals 16 residues. V gave up 6 bases and J gave up 0 bases; unmatched junction bases: 8. CDR3 residues: CASSLGTGVSYNEQFF. DNA of the CDR3: TGTGCCAGTAGCCTGGGAACAGGGGTCTCCTACAATGAGCAGTTCTTC.

A few counts support this clonotype. This chain uses TRBV10-3 with TRBJ1-2; D may be TRBD1 (5 bases). The CDR3 length is 13 residues. In germline, CDR1 is ENHRY, CDR2 SYGVKD. V was pared by 6 bases and J by 2 bases, with 10 bases between. CDR3 DNA: TGTGCCATCAGCTGGGACGGAAACTATGGCTACACCTTC. This sequence encodes CAISWDGNYGYTF.

This clonotype was counted ten times or more. This chain links TRBV6-1 with TRBJ2-7; D remains unclear. Germline V gives CDR1 MNHNS, CDR2 SASEGT. Between the trimmed V and J ends, which lost 5 bases and 2 bases, there was a span of 10 bases. The CDR3 loop spans 13 amino acids. Written as DNA, the CDR3 is TGTGCCAGCAGTCCCCCCCCTCCCTACGAGCAGTACTTC. The encoded protein is CASSPPPPYEQYF.

The sample holds a few counts of this clonotype. This chain joins TRBV15 and TRBJ1-6; TRBD1 agrees at 7 bases. V gave up 5 bases and J gave up 14 bases; unmatched junction bases: 15. Per the germline V gene, CDR1 is LNHNV and CDR2 is YYDKDF (reference sequence). The CDR3 totals 15 residues. The chain's CDR3 is CATSPDRDRPKALHF. CDR3 nucleotides: TGTGCCACCAGCCCAGACCGGGACAGACCAAAGGCCCTCCACTTT.

This clonotype occurred a few times. The CDR3 reads CASSNREISGNTIYF. The DNA for the CDR3 is TGTGCCAGCAGCAACCGGGAAATCTCTGGAAACACCATATATTTT. The rearrangement links TRBV2 to TRBJ1-3; D not resolved. This CDR3 spans 15 amino acids. The V and J ends lost 6 bases and 0 bases respectively, with 12 bases between them. Germline V gives CDR1 SNHLY, CDR2 FYNNEI.